The 4 T cell receptor beta chains below were found in one sample sequenced in a study of cytomegalovirus exposure and HLA in healthy donors. Assay: immunoSEQ multiplex PCR; the TCRdb copy retains only in-frame clones and omits some. The table lists about 360,000 clones, 86% of them singletons. The specimen sequenced was PBMCs. These receptor sequences come from a woman younger than 30 in good health and CMV-seronegative.

As concerns this clone: This same CDR3 is encoded by further DNA sequences in the sample. The V gene is TRBV28, the J gene TRBJ1-4; 8 bases align to TRBD1. This CDR3 is built from 14 residues. Trimming at V came to 2 bases and at J to 8 bases, leaving 4 bases not matched to a gene. CDR1 is MDHEN and CDR2 is SYDVKM in the germline V gene. CDR3 in amino acids: CASSLGQGREKLFF. CDR3 coding DNA: TGTGCCAGCAGTTTAGGACAGGGAAGGGAAAAACTGTTTTTT.

As DNA, the CDR3 is TGTGCCAGCAGCTTGGAATGGTCGGGGGTGACTCAGCCCCAGCATTTT. Translated, it gives CASSLEWSGVTQPQHF. The V call is TRBV5-5, the J call TRBJ1-5, with D perhaps matching TRBD1 (5 bases). This CDR3 contains 16 residues. The V and J ends lost 0 bases and 6 bases respectively, with 16 bases between them. The germline V gene has CDR1 SGHKS and CDR2 YYEKEE (reference sequence). The variable domain in full, with the rest retrieved from reference TRBV5-5 and TRBJ1-5, is DAGVTQSPTHLIKTRGQQVTLRCSPISGHKSVSWYQQVLGQGPQFIFQYYEKEERGRGNFPDRFSARQFPNYSSELNVNALLLGDSALYLCASSLEWSGVTQPQHFGDGTRLSIL.

The V call is TRBV5-1, the J call TRBJ2-2; 7 bases map to TRBD1. Germline values: CDR1 SGHRS, CDR2 YFSETQ. CDR3 length: 15 residues. J lost 5 bases, V lost 0 bases, and 4 bases had no gene match. The CDR3: CASSLEARGTGELFF. As DNA, the CDR3 is TGCGCCAGCAGCTTGGAGGCCAGGGGGACCGGGGAGCTGTTTTTT.

The CDR3 here is CASSAPDRYSNQPQHF. The CDR3 bases are TGTGCCAGCAGTGCCCCGGACAGGTATAGCAATCAGCCCCAGCATTTT. This chain connects TRBV28 to TRBJ1-5; TRBD1 aligns across 7 bases. CDR3 size: 16 residues. Trimming cost V 5 bases and J 0 bases; bases outside gene matches: 7. Germline V gives CDR1 MDHEN, CDR2 SYDVKM. The full variable domain, with the rest looked up from reference TRBV28 and TRBJ1-5, is DVKVTQSSRYLVKRTGEKVFLECVQDMDHENMFWYRQDPGLGLRLIYFSYDVKMKEKGDIPEGYSVSREKKERFSLILESASTNQTSMYLCASSAPDRYSNQPQHFGDGTRLSIL.